Below are 15 T cell receptor beta chains sequenced from a single sample in a study of OX40 agonist ivuxolimab in advanced cancers. Sequencing used immunoSEQ multiplex PCR; TCRdb keeps in-frame clones, though not all of them. The repertoire holds about 120,000 clones, with around 91% as singletons. The specimen was CD4+ or CD8+ T cells sorted from blood, collected in a trial of the OX40 agonist ivuxolimab. These receptors all stem from an adult with an advanced solid tumor such as melanoma, head and neck, liver or kidney cancer.

J is TRBJ2-7 and V is TRBV6-5, with 8 bases lining up with TRBD1. The CDR3 has 15 amino acids. J gave up 3 bases and V 5 bases, and 9 bases lay outside the gene matches. Germline-derived CDR1 and CDR2 are MNHEY and SVGAGI. The CDR3 nucleotides read TGTGCCAGCAGTCGGGCCGGGACAGGAAACTACGAGCAGTACTTC. Its protein is CASSRAGTGNYEQYF.

This clone was picked up a small number of times. This rearrangement joins TRBV29-1 to TRBJ1-1; no firm D call. CDR3 length: 12 residues. The ends were cut back, 7 bases at V and 0 bases at J, with 9 bases in the middle. Germline V gene sequence: CDR1 SQVTM, CDR2 ANQGSEA. CDR3 region: CSAQTLNTEAFF. The CDR3 nucleotides read TGCAGCGCACAGACCCTGAACACTGAAGCTTTCTTT.

The chain uses TRBV30 and TRBJ1-1; possibly TRBD1 for D (5 bases). The germline CDR1 and CDR2 sequences are GTSNPN and SVGIG (reference sequence). The CDR3 sequence is 12 residues long. The V gene lost 0 bases and the J gene lost 4 bases, with 6 bases spanning the gap. CDR3 bases: TGTGCCTGGAGTGTCCAGGGCACTGAAGCTTTCTTT. It is translated as CAWSVQGTEAFF.

V usage is TRBV10-2 and J usage is TRBJ1-1; D remains ambiguous. The CDR3 has 13 amino acids. V was trimmed by 8 bases and J by 4 bases, leaving 14 bases between them. From germline, CDR1 is WSHSY and CDR2 SAAADI. The CDR3 here is CASGETLGTEAFF. The CDR3 DNA sequence: TGCGCCAGCGGGGAGACATTGGGCACTGAAGCTTTCTTT.

CDR3 region: CASSQDTRGTYGYTF. The CDR3 DNA reads TGTGCCAGCAGCCAAGATACGAGAGGGACTTATGGCTACACCTTC. The rearrangement joins TRBV14 to TRBJ1-2; D may be TRBD1 (5 bases). CDR1 SGHDN and CDR2 FVKESK come from the germline V gene. V was cut by 0 bases and J by 5 bases, with 13 bases left in between. This CDR3 is built from 15 residues.

CDR3 loop: CASSERPGHAYEQYF. CDR3 bases: TGTGCCAGCAGTGAGAGACCGGGACATGCCTACGAGCAGTACTTC. The chain uses TRBV6-1 and TRBJ2-7; perhaps TRBD1 as D (6 bases). Between the trimmed V and J ends, which lost 3 bases and 2 bases, there was a span of 14 bases. The CDR3 is 15 amino acids. Germline CDR1 and CDR2: MNHNS and SASEGT.

This chain uses TRBV9 with TRBJ2-7; TRBD1 or TRBD2 may be the D gene (5 bases each). The CDR3 is made up of 15 amino acids. Germline assignment: CDR1 SGDLS and CDR2 YYNGEE. Trimming shortened V by 4 bases and J by 0 bases, and 14 bases separated the two germline ends. CDR3 loop: CASSSRDGTSYEQYF. Written as DNA, the CDR3 is TGTGCCAGCAGCTCCCGGGACGGGACCTCCTACGAGCAGTACTTC.

The chain joins TRBV28 to TRBJ2-7, with D perhaps given as TRBD1 or TRBD2 (6 bases each). V was trimmed by 4 bases and J by 4 bases, leaving 20 bases between them. From germline, CDR1 is MDHEN and CDR2 SYDVKM. This CDR3 has 16 amino acids. This CDR3 is CASSSPGDRGTYEQYF. For the CDR3, the DNA is TGTGCCAGCAGTTCCCCAGGGGATCGGGGGACGTACGAGCAGTACTTC.

This clone was seen just once. The chain employs TRBV6-1 and TRBJ1-5, with D perhaps TRBD1 (5 bases). The CDR3 is 15 amino acids. V lost 1 base and J 1 base, leaving 8 bases between the germline ends. CDR1 and CDR2 from the germline V gene are MNHNS and SASEGT. CDR3: CASSEVGVSNQPQHF. CDR3 in DNA: TGTGCCAGCAGTGAAGTAGGGGTCAGCAATCAGCCCCAGCATTTT.

The CDR3 region is CASSFRTSGDNEQYF. DNA of the CDR3: TGTGCCAGCAGTTTCAGGACTAGCGGGGACAACGAGCAGTACTTC. The chain combines TRBV27 with TRBJ2-7, with 12 bases fitting TRBD2. The J segment lost 5 bases and the V segment lost 3 bases, leaving 5 bases of the junction unmatched. CDR1 and CDR2 from the germline V gene are MNHEY and SMNVEV (reference sequence). The CDR3 totals 15 residues.

The V gene is TRBV9, the J gene TRBJ1-2; perhaps TRBD1 as D (5 bases). With 0 bases removed from V and 2 bases from J, the gap between germline ends came to 11 bases. Germline CDR1 is SGDLS and CDR2 is YYNGEE. CDR3 length equals 15 residues. CDR3 region: CASSVALGANYGYTF. Here the CDR3 DNA reads TGTGCCAGCAGCGTAGCTTTAGGGGCCAACTATGGCTACACCTTC.

This clone was seen just once. The gene calls are TRBV11-2 and TRBJ2-1; the D gene could be TRBD1 or TRBD2 (5 bases each). Trimming removed 5 bases from V and 4 bases from J, with 15 bases in between. The CDR3 totals 15 residues. Germline CDR1 and CDR2: SGHAT and FQNNGV. CDR3 loop: CASSPPGPIYNEQFF. The CDR3 nucleotides are TGTGCCAGCAGCCCACCGGGACCGATATACAATGAGCAGTTCTTC.

The chain links TRBV28 to TRBJ1-2, with TRBD1 matching over 7 bases. Germline assignment: CDR1 MDHEN and CDR2 SYDVKM. Unmatched junction bases numbered 6, after V lost 7 bases and J lost 4 bases. The CDR3 is 13 residues long. CDR3 nucleotides: TGTGCCAGCACCCCACAGGGGACCTATGGCTACACCTTC. Translation gives CASTPQGTYGYTF.

This clone appeared a single time. V and J are TRBV6-5 and TRBJ2-5; perhaps D is TRBD1 or TRBD2 (6 bases each). The DNA end lines up better with TRBJ2-7; the J call may be wrong. Germline CDR1 reads MNHEY; CDR2 reads SVGAGI. The CDR3 is 13 amino acids. The CDR3 coding sequence is TGTGCCAGCAATTCTCCCGGGGGCAACGAGCAGTACTTC. Protein product: CASNSPGGNEQYF.

CDR3 loop: CASSLGSIGQGSAEAFF. CDR3 DNA: TGCGCCAGCAGCTTGGGGTCCATCGGACAGGGGAGCGCTGAAGCTTTCTTT. The chain recombines TRBV5-1 with TRBJ1-1; 9 bases map to TRBD1. The CDR3 is 17 amino acids. Per germline, CDR1 SGHRS and CDR2 YFSETQ. V lost 0 bases and J lost 6; bases outside the gene matches: 12.